This TCR beta chain was captured in a study of blood T cell repertoires in COVID-19. The data were produced by immunoSEQ multiplex PCR, yet TCRdb's version contains in-frame clones alone and is incomplete. The repertoire includes 200,000 to 250,000 clones, 88% of them detected once, and under 3% sits in the top ten. The CDR3 runs to 18 residues. Germline V gene sequence: CDR1 LGHNA, CDR2 YNFKEQ. Trimming removed 3 bases from V and 0 bases from J, with 18 bases in between. This sequence joins TRBV4-2 and TRBJ1-3; D gene uncertain. This receptor was taken from a woman between 25 and 40 years old who had recovered from COVID-19. The sample was PBMCs or T cells enriched from blood (not recorded which). The CDR3 loop is CASSQGPGETLSGNTIYF. In DNA, the CDR3 is TGTGCCAGCAGCCAGGGCCCTGGGGAGACTCTCTCTGGAAACACCATATATTTT.